A single sample gave rise to the 28 T cell receptor beta chains below, sequenced in a study of blood T cell repertoires in COVID-19. Sequencing used immunoSEQ multiplex PCR; TCRdb keeps in-frame clones, though not all of them. In the table there are a few hundred thousand clones, around 86% of which are singletons. The source material was PBMCs or T cells enriched from blood (not recorded which). These TCRs come from a man younger than 45 in a cohort exposed to, infected with or recovered from COVID-19 (not recorded which).

J is TRBJ1-6 and V is TRBV18, with D perhaps matching TRBD1 (5 bases). Germline-derived CDR1 and CDR2 are KGHSH and LQKENI. This CDR3 spans 14 amino acids. The V and J ends lost 6 bases and 5 bases respectively, with 11 bases between them. This CDR3 reads CASSPKGDNSPLHF. Written as DNA, the CDR3 is TGTGCCAGCTCCCCTAAAGGGGATAATTCACCCCTCCACTTT.

The J gene is TRBJ1-5, the V gene TRBV4-1, with TRBD1 matching over 7 bases. The CDR3 length is 18 residues. The germline gives CDR1 MGHRA, CDR2 YSYEKL. The V and J ends lost 5 bases and 3 bases, in that order; junction bases with no gene match: 16. The CDR3 loop is CASSSRMVDRVHNQPQHF. The CDR3 bases are TGCGCCAGCAGCTCTCGGATGGTTGACAGGGTCCACAATCAGCCCCAGCATTTT.

The V gene is TRBV10-1, the J gene TRBJ2-1; 10 positions match TRBD2. Trimming at V came to 3 bases and at J to 9 bases, leaving 11 bases not matched to a gene. The CDR3 is 16 amino acids. Germline lookup yields CDR1 WNHNN and CDR2 SYGVQD (reference sequence). The CDR3 loop is CASSESGLAEPCEQFF. Written as DNA, the CDR3 is TGCGCCAGCAGTGAATCTGGACTAGCGGAGCCATGTGAGCAGTTCTTC.

The count of this clone is one. The CDR3 DNA reads TGTGCCAGCAGTCGTAACCGGGACAGTGGCTACACCTTC. It translates to CASSRNRDSGYTF. This chain joins TRBV6-5 and TRBJ1-2, with TRBD1 matching 7 bases. Germline V gene sequence: CDR1 MNHEY, CDR2 SVGAGI. V shed 5 bases, J shed 7 bases, and the junction held 7 bases outside the gene matches. CDR3 length: 13 residues.

The chain combines TRBV5-1 with TRBJ2-5; TRBD1 might be the D (5 bases). Trimming removed 3 bases from V and 2 bases from J, with 8 bases in between. The CDR3 runs to 13 residues. CDR1 is SGHRS, CDR2 YFSETQ, per germline. The CDR3 DNA reads TGCGCCAGCAGCTCCAGGGCTCAAGAGACCCAGTACTTC. Translated: CASSSRAQETQYF.

The rearrangement uses TRBV5-4 and TRBJ2-5; no definite D call. There are 15 residues in the CDR3. V was trimmed by 4 bases and J by 1 base, leaving 14 bases between them. The germline V gene encodes CDR1 SGHNT and CDR2 YYREEE (reference sequence). CDR3 in DNA: TGTGCCAGCAGCGCGGCGACCAAGATCCAAGAGACCCAGTACTTC. Encoded protein: CASSAATKIQETQYF.

This chain links TRBV7-9 with TRBJ1-3, with TRBD1 matching over 8 bases. Unmatched junction bases numbered 5, after V lost 3 bases and J lost 4 bases. This CDR3 is 15 amino acids long. Germline V lookup: CDR1 SEHNR, CDR2 FQNEAQ (reference sequence). CDR3 DNA sequence: TGTGCCAGCAGCTTTCCGGACAGGGAAGGAAACACCATATATTTT. Protein sequence: CASSFPDREGNTIYF.

J is TRBJ2-6 and V is TRBV4-1; a weak D match, TRBD1 (5 bases). V was trimmed by 1 base and J by 1 base, leaving 8 bases between them. CDR3 length equals 16 residues. Germline V gives CDR1 MGHRA, CDR2 YSYEKL. The CDR3 bases are TGCGCCAGCAGCCAAGGACACAGGTCTGGGGCCAACGTCCTGACTTTC. Translating it yields CASSQGHRSGANVLTF.

The chain combines TRBV7-8 with TRBJ2-7; D remains ambiguous. V was trimmed by 0 bases and J by 0 bases, leaving 9 bases between them. The CDR3 covers 15 residues. Germline CDR1 reads SGHVS; CDR2 reads FQNEAQ. In nucleotides, the CDR3 is TGTGCCAGCAGCTTAGCACCGGTGAACTCCTACGAGCAGTACTTC. This gives the protein CASSLAPVNSYEQYF.

The chain uses TRBV9 and TRBJ2-1, with 7 bases aligning to TRBD2. The CDR3 has 21 amino acids. Germline CDR1 SGDLS, CDR2 YYNGEE. Germline trimming cut 1 base from V and 1 base from J; bases unmatched to any gene: 20. The CDR3 nucleotides are TGTGCCAGCAGCGTAATCCAGGAGCGGGGAGTTATCTTAGGATCCTACAATGAGCAGTTCTTC. It encodes CASSVIQERGVILGSYNEQFF.

The chain joins TRBV7-9 to TRBJ2-5; 7 positions match TRBD2. V lost 5 bases and J lost 4; bases outside the gene matches: 13. The V gene's germline CDR1 is SEHNR and CDR2 FQNEAQ (reference sequence). There are 16 residues in the CDR3. The CDR3 loop reads CASSQASGEGLETQYF. In nucleotides, the CDR3 is TGTGCCAGCAGCCAAGCTAGCGGAGAGGGGTTAGAGACCCAGTACTTC.

This clone turned up a few times. The chain carries TRBV28 and TRBJ2-1; D is perhaps TRBD2 (6 bases). Trimming pared 4 bases from V and 0 bases from J, leaving 10 bases between. Germline V lookup: CDR1 MDHEN, CDR2 SYDVKM. The CDR3 is 15 residues long. CDR3 coding DNA: TGTGCCAGCAGTTGGGACTCTAGCTCCTACAATGAGCAGTTCTTC. Residues: CASSWDSSSYNEQFF.

This clone was picked up one time. The chain couples TRBV10-3 to TRBJ2-5; TRBD2 is a possible D gene (6 bases). The CDR3 is 13 amino acids. Trimming shortened V by 10 bases and J by 4 bases, and 16 bases separated the two germline ends. Germline V gene lookup returns CDR1 ENHRY and CDR2 SYGVKD. This CDR3 reads CATQAGPRETQYF. The CDR3 DNA reads TGTGCCACCCAGGCGGGACCCAGAGAGACCCAGTACTTC.

The chain combines TRBV18 with TRBJ1-2; TRBD1 might be the D (5 bases). V lost 6 bases and J 3 bases, leaving 8 bases between the germline ends. There are 12 residues in the CDR3. Germline-derived CDR1 and CDR2 are KGHSH and LQKENI. The CDR3 bases are TGTGCCAGCTCCGGGGGGGACTATGGCTACACCTTC. This translates into CASSGGDYGYTF. Full variable domain (missing parts from reference TRBV18 and TRBJ1-2): NAGVMQNPRHLVRRRGQEARLRCSPMKGHSHVYWYRQLPEEGLKFMVYLQKENIIDESGMPKERFSAEFPKEGPSILRIQQVVRGDSAAYFCASSGGDYGYTFGSGTRLTVV.

The V call is TRBV5-1, the J call TRBJ2-3, with 7 nucleotides matching TRBD2. V shed 0 bases and J 3 bases; nucleotides not matched to a gene: 1. The CDR3 spans 14 residues. CDR1 is SGHRS and CDR2 is YFSETQ in the germline V gene. CDR3: CASSLAGGTDTQYF. The CDR3 coding sequence is TGCGCCAGCAGCTTGGCGGGAGGAACAGATACGCAGTATTTT.

J is TRBJ1-2 and V is TRBV10-3; 7 bases are a match to TRBD1. This CDR3 has 14 residues. The trim removed 10 bases at V and 0 bases at J, leaving 8 bases unmatched. Looked up from germline, CDR1 is ENHRY and CDR2 is SYGVKD. The CDR3 loop reads CATRAGTANYGYTF. The CDR3 region has the DNA TGTGCCACAAGGGCAGGGACAGCTAACTATGGCTACACCTTC.

The V call is TRBV19, the J call TRBJ2-7, with a weak D call TRBD1 (5 bases). The CDR3 spans 14 residues. Germline CDR1 and CDR2: LNHDA and SQIVND (reference sequence). Deletions cut 5 bases from V and 0 bases from J, with 11 bases between. The chain's CDR3 is CASSARQNSYEQYF. DNA of the CDR3: TGTGCCAGTAGTGCGCGACAGAACTCCTACGAGCAGTACTTC.

The J gene is TRBJ2-7, the V gene TRBV6-5, with 9 bases that match TRBD2. The J segment lost 0 bases and the V segment lost 8 bases, leaving 5 bases of the junction unmatched. The length of the CDR3 is 14 residues. In germline, CDR1 is MNHEY, CDR2 SVGAGI. The CDR3 DNA reads as TGTGCCAGCCGAGCTAGCGGGAACTCCTACGAGCAGTACTTC. Its translation is CASRASGNSYEQYF.

This clone was found a few times. The chain joins TRBV29-1 to TRBJ1-2, with a tentative D call TRBD1 (5 bases). The V gene lost 3 bases and the J gene lost 5 bases, with 13 bases spanning the gap. The germline V gene encodes CDR1 SQVTM and CDR2 ANQGSEA. CDR3 size: 13 residues. CDR3 protein: CSVDPGTAYGYTF. CDR3 coding DNA: TGCAGCGTTGACCCCGGGACTGCTTATGGCTACACCTTC.

The chain carries TRBV6-6 and TRBJ2-3; TRBD2 aligns across 11 bases. The CDR3 spans 16 residues. V was clipped by 5 bases and J by 6 bases; unmatched bases: 10. Germline CDR1 MNHNY, CDR2 SVGAGI (reference sequence). DNA of the CDR3: TGTGCCAGCAGTACCTCTAGCGGGAGGCATATCGATACGCAGTATTTT. Amino acid sequence: CASSTSSGRHIDTQYF.

This chain links TRBV24-1 with TRBJ2-1; 7 bases align to TRBD1. V shed 4 bases and J 6 bases; nucleotides not matched to a gene: 11. The CDR3 has 16 amino acids. Per germline, CDR1 KGHDR and CDR2 SFDVKD. The CDR3 DNA sequence: TGTGCCACCAGTGACCCCCCGCTTGCAGGGGGCAATGAGCAGTTCTTC. Residues: CATSDPPLAGGNEQFF.

This clone has just one count. The chain combines TRBV5-4 with TRBJ2-5; 7 bases fit TRBD1. V lost 3 bases to trimming and J lost 2 bases; unmatched junction nucleotides: 4. The germline V gene encodes CDR1 SGHNT and CDR2 YYREEE (reference sequence). The CDR3 extends over 14 amino acids. The DNA of the CDR3 is TGTGCCAGCAGCTACCGGGACAGACAAGAGACCCAGTACTTC. Its protein is CASSYRDRQETQYF.

The V call is TRBV19, the J call TRBJ1-1; D might be TRBD1 (5 bases). The CDR3 loop spans 14 amino acids. The V and J ends lost 6 bases and 0 bases respectively, with 11 bases between them. Germline V gene sequence: CDR1 LNHDA, CDR2 SQIVND (reference sequence). The CDR3 loop is CASREGLMNTEAFF. The CDR3 coding sequence is TGTGCCAGTAGGGAGGGGTTAATGAACACTGAAGCTTTCTTT.

This clone was seen only once. J is TRBJ2-2 and V is TRBV28; D might be TRBD2 (5 bases). Germline CDR1 MDHEN, CDR2 SYDVKM. The CDR3 extends over 15 amino acids. The germline V and J ends were trimmed by 6 bases and 4 bases, with 15 bases remaining between them. In DNA, the CDR3 is TGTGCCAGCAGGTTAGTTGGGAGTCCCACCGGGGAGCTGTTTTTT. Its translation: CASRLVGSPTGELFF.

The rearrangement joins TRBV3-1 (or the pseudogene TRBV3-2) to TRBJ2-5, with D tentatively TRBD2 (6 bases). Germline CDR1 and CDR2: LGHDT and YNNKEL (reference sequence). CDR3 length: 16 amino acids. Between the trimmed V and J ends, which lost 1 base and 4 bases, there was a span of 16 bases. Here the CDR3 reads CASSQGERYGRETQYF. The DNA for the CDR3 is TGTGCCAGCAGCCAAGGGGAGCGGTACGGGAGAGAGACCCAGTACTTC.

V usage is TRBV27 and J usage is TRBJ2-5; 14 nucleotides match TRBD2. The V segment lost 6 bases and the J segment 4 bases; nucleotides outside the gene matches: 7. The CDR3 has 16 residues. Germline values: CDR1 MNHEY, CDR2 SMNVEV (reference sequence). The DNA of the CDR3 is TGTGCCAGCAGCCTTGGGACTAGCGGGAGAGGAGAGACCCAGTACTTC. Translated: CASSLGTSGRGETQYF.

This clone was found once. This chain links TRBV28 with TRBJ1-5; maybe TRBD1 (5 bases). CDR1 and CDR2 (germline): MDHEN, SYDVKM. Trimming took off 7 bases at V and 2 bases at J, with 18 bases between the two ends. CDR3 length: 16 amino acids. CDR3 protein: CASTVSGLLGNQPQHF. The CDR3 bases are TGTGCCAGCACGGTATCAGGGCTCCTCGGCAATCAGCCCCAGCATTTT. Drawing the rest from reference TRBV28 and TRBJ1-5, the complete variable domain is DVKVTQSSRYLVKRTGEKVFLECVQDMDHENMFWYRQDPGLGLRLIYFSYDVKMKEKGDIPEGYSVSREKKERFSLILESASTNQTSMYLCASTVSGLLGNQPQHFGDGTRLSIL.

This chain uses TRBV6-4 with TRBJ2-7; weak D call: TRBD2 (6 bases). V lost 5 bases, J lost 5 bases, and 13 bases lay in between. Germline CDR1 is MRHNA and CDR2 is SNTAGT. This CDR3 is 13 amino acids long. The chain's CDR3 is CASSLDGGNEQYF. For the CDR3, the DNA is TGTGCCAGCAGTCTCGATGGGGGGAACGAGCAGTACTTC.